This T cell receptor beta chain was sequenced during a study of cytomegalovirus exposure and HLA in healthy donors. This CDR3 has 12 amino acids. The V segment lost 11 bases and the J segment 3 bases; nucleotides outside the gene matches: 5. Germline-derived CDR1 and CDR2 are SGHVS and FQNEAQ. Study results and caveats: Common viral pathogens were later found to be apparently linked to several of the most significant clusters. Later work found that TCR association rates differed between HLA loci; DRB1 had the most and HLA-C the fewest.

The primer mix had 60 Vbeta and 13 Jbeta primers. In the original workflow: In a later analysis, about 12 million of approximately 81 million unique beta chains occurred in at least two donors. Some clones are missing from TCRdb's copy, which holds only in-frame ones; the method was immunoSEQ multiplex PCR. V, J and clone size were drawn from that table, and D and trimming were deduced from the DNA. The sample has 150,000 to 200,000 clones, about four fifths seen once. Details on this clone: Its target is unknown.

The chain uses TRBV7-8 and TRBJ2-7, with 9 bases fitting TRBD2. The source is a woman between 18 and 30 years old in good health and CMV-seronegative. The specimen sequenced was PBMCs. CDR3 loop: CAAAGGVYEQYV. The CDR3 DNA reads as TGTGCCGCCGCGGGGGGGGTCTACGAGCAGTACGTC.